This T cell receptor (beta chain) came from a study of blood T cell repertoires in COVID-19. Study background: Sites across the United States, Italy and Spain contributed samples from acute and convalescent COVID-19. T cells, B-cell-depleted T cells, or PBMCs provided the cDNA or gDNA that served as material.

Source study methods: Using reference gene primer amplification, nucleated cell counts were estimated. Clones were read by immunoSEQ multiplex PCR, and TCRdb kept only the in-frame ones, dropping some. V and J calls plus clone size are reproduced from that table; the DNA served to infer D and trimming. The table shows about 130,000 clones, with over 80% occurring only once. Trimming stripped 4 bases from V and 1 base from J, with 19 bases between. Germline V gene data show CDR1 as LNHDA and CDR2 as SQIVND (reference sequence). The CDR3 sequence is 17 residues long. This clonotype was obtained from a man in his 70s with acute or convalescent COVID-19. The rearrangement links TRBV19 to TRBJ1-1; D is possibly TRBD1 (5 bases). What was sequenced was peripheral blood. DNA for the CDR3: TGTGCCAGTAGTACCTACCCGCAGGGATTGAGGAACACTGAAGCTTTCTTT. Its protein product is CASSTYPQGLRNTEAFF.